Detailed here is one T cell receptor beta chain. Its matching antigen is unknown. TCRdb keeps only in-frame clones here, not all; method: immunoSEQ multiplex PCR. The sample carries some 520,000 clones, roughly 89% recorded once. The sample comes from a study of Ad26.COV2.S vaccination and SARS-CoV-2 variants. Looking at the study overall: Intramuscular Ad26.COV2.S doses were given once or twice, 56 days apart.

The treatment is: 19 received Ad26.COV2.S at low or high dose, single or two shots; 5 received placebo; per-sample allocation not given. Following the first vaccine or placebo injection, samples were taken on day 63. Recruitment in Boston yielded a donor of adult age, 18-55 years. Study conclusions and caveats: With respect to non-spike TCR breadth, vaccine and placebo recipients were similar.

The CDR3 runs to 15 residues. V lost 4 bases, J lost 6 bases, and 3 bases stayed unmatched. Germline V gene sequence: CDR1 MDHEN, CDR2 SYDVKM. V is TRBV28 and J is TRBJ2-3; 14 bases are a match to TRBD2. This clonotype was obtained from a person between 18 and 59 years old who received the Ad26.COV2.S COVID-19 vaccine or a placebo. The specimen was peripheral blood, collected in a trial of Ad26.COV2.S vaccine versus placebo. The CDR3, as DNA: TGTGCCAGCAGTTCACGGACTAGCGGGAGGGATACGCAGTATTTT. Amino acid sequence: CASSSRTSGRDTQYF.